Listed below are T cell receptor beta chains from one sample, sequenced in a study of cytomegalovirus exposure and HLA in healthy donors. Repertoires were generated with immunoSEQ multiplex PCR, while TCRdb's copy carries only in-frame clones and drops some. This repertoire shows fewer than 200,000 clones, about three quarters found once; its top ten account for 0.65% to 0.85%. Source material: PBMCs. These receptors were collected from a female donor in good health and CMV-seronegative. Each CDR3 is given with its conserved first and last residue. Fields, in order: D gene, CDR3 length, J gene, V gene, clone size, CDR3 DNA, CDR3 protein. D genes are given only for firm matches. Size values are once, few and many counts, or a class for expanded clones, and some rows have none.

d_gene: NA; len: 18; j_gene: TRBJ2-6; v_gene: TRBV4-3; abundance: few; CDR3nt: TGCGCCAGCAGCCCCCTTGTCCAGGGTATCTCTGGGGCCAACGGCCTGACTTTC; CDR3aa: CASSPLVQGISGANGLTF
d_gene: NA; len: 13; j_gene: TRBJ1-2; v_gene: TRBV19; abundance: NA; CDR3nt: TGTGCCAGCCAAGACATGTCGTGGCATGGCTACACCTTC; CDR3aa: CASQDMSWHGYTF
d_gene: TRBD1; len: 14; j_gene: TRBJ2-5; v_gene: TRBV7-6; abundance: NA; CDR3nt: TGTGCCAGCAGCTCTCGACAGGGGTCCAAGACCCAGTACTTC; CDR3aa: CASSSRQGSKTQYF
d_gene: TRBD2; len: 17; j_gene: TRBJ2-3; v_gene: TRBV4-2; abundance: few; CDR3nt: TGTGCCAGCAGCCCGGAGCGAGTGACTAGCGGGAGGAGACATCAGTATTTT; CDR3aa: CASSPERVTSGRRHQYF
d_gene: TRBD2; len: 16; j_gene: TRBJ2-3; v_gene: TRBV5-1; abundance: NA; CDR3nt: TGCGCCAGCAGCTTGGGATCTAGCGGGGGCACAGATACGCAGTATTTT; CDR3aa: CASSLGSSGGTDTQYF
d_gene: NA; len: 10; j_gene: TRBJ2-7; v_gene: TRBV19; abundance: once; CDR3nt: TGTGCCAGTAGTCAGAACGAGCAGTACTTC; CDR3aa: CASSQNEQYF
d_gene: NA; len: 14; j_gene: TRBJ1-5; v_gene: TRBV6-1; abundance: NA; CDR3nt: TGTGCCAGCCTTGACAGTAATAGCAATCAGCCCCAGCATTTT; CDR3aa: CASLDSNSNQPQHF
d_gene: NA; len: 15; j_gene: TRBJ1-3; v_gene: TRBV2; abundance: NA; CDR3nt: TGTGCCAGCAGAGCCGGGACACTTTCTGGGAACACCATATATTTT; CDR3aa: CASRAGTLSGNTIYF
d_gene: TRBD1; len: 15; j_gene: TRBJ2-5; v_gene: TRBV6-1; abundance: NA; CDR3nt: TGTGCCAGTAGGGAGTGGGACAGGGGGCTGGAGACCCAGTACTTC; CDR3aa: CASREWDRGLETQYF
d_gene: TRBD2; len: 15; j_gene: TRBJ2-3; v_gene: TRBV9; abundance: once; CDR3nt: TGTGCCAGCAGCGTCGGATTAGCGGGATCAGATACGCAGTATTTT; CDR3aa: CASSVGLAGSDTQYF
d_gene: NA; len: 15; j_gene: TRBJ1-2; v_gene: TRBV28; abundance: NA; CDR3nt: TGTGCCAGCAGTTTAACGGGAGGGGACCACTATGGCTACACCTTC; CDR3aa: CASSLTGGDHYGYTF
d_gene: TRBD2; len: 16; j_gene: TRBJ2-4; v_gene: TRBV9; abundance: NA; CDR3nt: TGTGCCAGCAGGCGGGGGGGTTATCTAGCCAAAAACAGTCAGTACTTC; CDR3aa: CASRRGGYLAKNSQYF
d_gene: NA; len: 15; j_gene: TRBJ2-6; v_gene: TRBV19; abundance: NA; CDR3nt: TGTGCCAGTAGTACGGAGTTCTCTGGGGCCAACGGCCTGACTTTC; CDR3aa: CASSTEFSGANGLTF
d_gene: TRBD1; len: 15; j_gene: TRBJ1-5; v_gene: TRBV19; abundance: few; CDR3nt: TGTGCCAGTAGTAAGGGACAGGACGGAAATCAGCCCCAGCATTTT; CDR3aa: CASSKGQDGNQPQHF
d_gene: NA; len: 17; j_gene: TRBJ2-3; v_gene: TRBV9; abundance: NA; CDR3nt: TGTGCCAGCAGCGTTTATGGTTCGGGCGGGGCCAGCGATACGCAGTATTTT; CDR3aa: CASSVYGSGGASDTQYF
d_gene: TRBD1; len: 16; j_gene: TRBJ1-4; v_gene: TRBV28; abundance: NA; CDR3nt: TGTGCCAGCAGTTTAGAGGCGGGACAGTGGACTGAAAAACTGTTTTTT; CDR3aa: CASSLEAGQWTEKLFF
d_gene: TRBD2; len: 13; j_gene: TRBJ2-5; v_gene: TRBV7-2; abundance: NA; CDR3nt: TGTGCCAGCAAAAGGACTAGCCAGCAGACCCAGTACTTC; CDR3aa: CASKRTSQQTQYF
d_gene: TRBD2; len: 17; j_gene: TRBJ2-1; v_gene: TRBV25-1; abundance: NA; CDR3nt: TGTGCCAGCCTGGGACTAACGGGGGGAAATGGGCTCAATGAGCAGTTCTTC; CDR3aa: CASLGLTGGNGLNEQFF
d_gene: NA; len: 15; j_gene: TRBJ2-7; v_gene: TRBV11-2; abundance: NA; CDR3nt: TGTGCCAGCAGCTTATGGGCGCCAGGGGCCTACGAGCAGTACTTC; CDR3aa: CASSLWAPGAYEQYF
d_gene: NA; len: 14; j_gene: TRBJ1-4; v_gene: TRBV19; abundance: NA; CDR3nt: TGTGCCAGTAAGGCCAGGCCTCTTAATGAAAAACTGTTTTTT; CDR3aa: CASKARPLNEKLFF
d_gene: TRBD2; len: 15; j_gene: TRBJ2-7; v_gene: TRBV28; abundance: once; CDR3nt: TGTGCCAGCAGTTCACTAGCGGGAGGGGAATACGAGCAGTACTTC; CDR3aa: CASSSLAGGEYEQYF
d_gene: TRBD2; len: 14; j_gene: TRBJ2-2; v_gene: TRBV4-3; abundance: NA; CDR3nt: TGCGCCAGCAGCGCCCGGGGGGGCACCGGGGAGCTGTTTTTT; CDR3aa: CASSARGGTGELFF
d_gene: NA; len: 15; j_gene: TRBJ1-3; v_gene: TRBV5-4; abundance: NA; CDR3nt: TGTGCCAGCAGCTTGGACAGGGTATCTGGAAACACCATATATTTT; CDR3aa: CASSLDRVSGNTIYF
d_gene: TRBD1; len: 15; j_gene: TRBJ1-5; v_gene: TRBV10-3; abundance: few; CDR3nt: TGTGCCACCGAGACAGGGGGGAATAGCAATCAGCCCCAGCATTTT; CDR3aa: CATETGGNSNQPQHF
d_gene: TRBD1; len: 14; j_gene: TRBJ2-1; v_gene: TRBV7-2; abundance: NA; CDR3nt: TGTGCCAGCAGCTGGACAGGGGGTTGGAATGAGCAGTTCTTC; CDR3aa: CASSWTGGWNEQFF
d_gene: TRBD1; len: 13; j_gene: TRBJ2-7; v_gene: TRBV30; abundance: NA; CDR3nt: TGTGCCTGGAGATCCGGGACAGACTACGAGCAGTACTTC; CDR3aa: CAWRSGTDYEQYF
d_gene: TRBD1; len: 12; j_gene: TRBJ1-5; v_gene: TRBV29-1; abundance: once; CDR3nt: TGCAGCGTACAGGGGGCAGGCCAGCCCCAGCATTTT; CDR3aa: CSVQGAGQPQHF
d_gene: NA; len: 14; j_gene: TRBJ1-1; v_gene: TRBV27; abundance: NA; CDR3nt: TGTGCCAGCAGTTTACTGACACCAAACACTGAAGCTTTCTTT; CDR3aa: CASSLLTPNTEAFF
d_gene: TRBD1; len: 15; j_gene: TRBJ1-1; v_gene: TRBV30; abundance: NA; CDR3nt: TGTGCCTGGACACAGACAGGGAGAATGAACACTGAAGCTTTCTTT; CDR3aa: CAWTQTGRMNTEAFF
d_gene: TRBD2; len: 16; j_gene: TRBJ2-2; v_gene: TRBV5-1; abundance: few; CDR3nt: TGCGCCAGCAGCTCCGGGACTAGCGGGGGACCCGGGGAGCTGTTTTTT; CDR3aa: CASSSGTSGGPGELFF
d_gene: TRBD1; len: 14; j_gene: TRBJ2-1; v_gene: TRBV29-1; abundance: NA; CDR3nt: TGCAGCGTCACCGGGACAGGGAAGAACAATGAGCAGTTCTTC; CDR3aa: CSVTGTGKNNEQFF
d_gene: TRBD2; len: 16; j_gene: TRBJ2-1; v_gene: TRBV4-2; abundance: NA; CDR3nt: TGTGCCAGCAGCCAAGCCCAGGGAGGGACCTACAATGAGCAGTTCTTC; CDR3aa: CASSQAQGGTYNEQFF
d_gene: NA; len: 13; j_gene: TRBJ1-1; v_gene: TRBV7-2; abundance: few; CDR3nt: TGTGCCAGCAGCCTTCGTTCTAACACTGAAGCTTTCTTT; CDR3aa: CASSLRSNTEAFF
d_gene: TRBD1; len: 12; j_gene: TRBJ2-1; v_gene: TRBV6-6; abundance: NA; CDR3nt: TGCGCGGGGGGACAGGGGTACAATGAGCAGTTCTTC; CDR3aa: CAGGQGYNEQFF
d_gene: NA; len: 16; j_gene: TRBJ2-3; v_gene: TRBV7-2; abundance: NA; CDR3nt: TGTGCCAGCAGCCGCACCACAGGGACCATCACAGATACGCAGTATTTT; CDR3aa: CASSRTTGTITDTQYF
d_gene: TRBD2; len: 14; j_gene: TRBJ2-7; v_gene: TRBV28; abundance: NA; CDR3nt: TGTGCCACGGGAGGGACTTCCACGCTTTACGAGCAGTACTTC; CDR3aa: CATGGTSTLYEQYF
d_gene: NA; len: 14; j_gene: TRBJ2-2; v_gene: TRBV6-1; abundance: NA; CDR3nt: TGTGCCAGCAGTGAAGGTATATACACCGGGGAGCTGTTTTTT; CDR3aa: CASSEGIYTGELFF
d_gene: NA; len: 16; j_gene: TRBJ2-4; v_gene: TRBV13; abundance: few; CDR3nt: TGTGCCAGCAGCTTAGAAGGCATCCACCGAGGAGGCATTCAGTACTTC; CDR3aa: CASSLEGIHRGGIQYF
d_gene: TRBD1; len: 16; j_gene: TRBJ2-2; v_gene: TRBV10-3; abundance: NA; CDR3nt: TGTGCCATCAGTGAGAGGAAGGGACAGGGCCCCGGGGAGCTGTTTTTT; CDR3aa: CAISERKGQGPGELFF
d_gene: TRBD2; len: 13; j_gene: TRBJ2-3; v_gene: TRBV19; abundance: NA; CDR3nt: TGTGCCAGTAGGCCTAGCGGGACAGATACGCAGTATTTT; CDR3aa: CASRPSGTDTQYF